The source of this T cell receptor beta chain is a study of cytomegalovirus exposure and HLA in healthy donors. Study in general: The same platform used for the approximately 700 first-cohort repertoires was also used for the roughly 120 validation repertoires, as a later analysis reported.

The count of this clone is one. The antigen remains undetermined. The V end lost 7 bases, the J end lost 2 bases, and 14 bases lay between the germline ends. Germline V gene lookup returns CDR1 MNHNS and CDR2 SASEGT. CDR3 length equals 15 residues. The study, taken as a whole, reports: Researchers catalogued some 160 TCR beta chains as cytomegalovirus-associated.

Produced via immunoSEQ multiplex PCR; TCRdb's table is partial and in-frame only. The sample yields fewer than 200,000 clones, less than 85% seen once. The V call is TRBV6-1, the J call TRBJ1-4; TRBD1 might be the D (5 bases). The material sequenced was PBMCs. The clonotype was recovered from a man aged 18-30 years in good health and CMV-seropositive. The CDR3 is CASTKGRTTNEKLFF. The CDR3 coding sequence is TGTGCCAGCACTAAGGGGCGGACGACTAATGAAAAACTGTTTTTT.